This T cell receptor beta chain was profiled in a study of cytomegalovirus exposure and HLA in healthy donors listed by TCRdb under 2017. As for the study more broadly: An earlier analysis of 587 of the donors reported 250 to 300 Gb of sequence data and roughly 100 million unique TCR beta sequences from some 180 million T cells. An early release that covered about 600 HLA-typed donors contained approximately 300 gigabases of sequencing data and some 87 million unique TCR sequences. The genetic ancestry cluster associated with self-reported Caucasian donors included around 76% of the 398 genotyped donors. The study aimed to test whether cataloging public T cell receptors could reveal signatures of past pathogen exposure. The T cell repertoires of around 730 subjects were profiled by immunosequencing and related to cytomegalovirus serostatus. Besides the first cohort of 666 subjects, a separate validation cohort made up of roughly 120 different subjects was used. To predict cytomegalovirus infection status, the study combined high-throughput TCR immunosequencing, statistical association of individual TCRs with disease status, and machine learning. A later analysis re-analyzed previously published TCR beta repertoires from about 730 donors and added high-resolution HLA genotyping to study TCR occurrence patterns. The later analysis used no new phenotypic data to find candidate immune exposures, relying instead on TCR beta sequences and their occurrence across donors. An earlier analysis of several hundred of the donors applied high-throughput TCR beta sequencing to assess whether each TCR beta V gene segment acted as functional or pseudogenic. Alongside the repertoire data, information on donor age, sex, ethnicity and CMV serostatus was compiled. Genome-wide SNP genotypes for about 55% of the roughly 670 donors were used in a later genetic analysis, which treated that subset as a discovery cohort. All discovery cohort repertoires had been generated using a single sequencing platform. HLA typing included class I and class II loci at four-digit resolution. The number of donors typed differed by locus, with roughly 629-640 for A, B, C, DRB1 and DQB1, over 500 for DQA1, about 610 for DPA1, and around 450 for DPB1. Several DR-DQ haplotypes were handled as single units for association and clustering because linkage in the cohort was strong. Among roughly 400 genotyped donors of the cohort, an average of around 240,000 unique TCR beta nucleotide sequences was sequenced per donor, of which approximately 19% were non-productive. What the study reported, not specific to this receptor: The study listed approximately 150 TCR beta chains as associated with cytomegalovirus. A later genetic analysis reported fewer N-insertions in productive TCRs among donors in an Asian-associated ancestry cluster than the roughly 700-donor mean. In an earlier analysis of a few hundred of the donors, most TCR beta V segments were observed in productive rearrangements about 87% or about 30% of the time, broadly matching IMGT annotations. A later genetic analysis associated a missense DCLRE1C variant with V-gene and J-gene trimming of TCR beta chains, and an independent cohort replicated the association. In a later analysis, TCR association rates were found to vary across HLA loci, with the most associated TCRs seen for DRB1 alleles and the fewest for HLA-C alleles. A later analysis found that most CMV-associated TCR beta chains appeared HLA-restricted, with HLA associations seemingly driven largely by CMV exposure. Immune exposure information for the cohort was limited to CMV serostatus. When HLA alleles, especially DR and DQ, strongly co-occurred, attributing TCR associations to individual alleles was difficult. A later analysis found that HLA-associated TCR beta chains were more clonally expanded and had lower generation probabilities than equally common non-associated chains. In a later analysis, several top co-occurrence clusters were reported to appear linked to parvovirus B19, influenza, CMV and Epstein-Barr virus. Because counts were too low, roughly 16 rarely observed V segments, including chromosome 9 orphons, were excluded from the earlier analysis of a few hundred of the donors. In this cohort, only TCR beta chains were sequenced, and detectable features were limited by the absence of alpha or paired-chain data. In vitro tests confirmed that three of the cytomegalovirus-associated TCR beta chains recognize cytomegalovirus antigens. The sequencing pipeline was judged likely to have produced a cluster of highly shared sequence variants as a technical artifact. While some public TCRs were present in many individuals, most TCR sequences turned up only very rarely across donors. A further reported finding was that TCR beta sequences accurately predicted the HLA-A and HLA-B alleles for most subjects in the first cohort. Because HLA typing was unavailable for some donors at each locus, only the typed subset was used in association tests. The classifier was reported to diagnose cytomegalovirus status with high specificity and sensitivity in both the original cohort and the validation cohort. Linkage disequilibrium might explain the correlated functional status among segregating V segments, but an unknown experimental factor could not be ruled out. Because the 87-base-pair reads could not distinguish some IMGT-functional V segments, including TRBV6-2 and TRBV6-3, those segments were excluded. At a false discovery rate of 0.05, a later analysis linked around 15,000 TCR beta sequences to specific HLA alleles. Sequencing depth was assumed to be roughly uniform across donors in the presence/absence analyses, though that assumption may not hold. It was suggested by the authors that the approach could potentially be generalized to other disease states and immunological phenotypes.

In its sample, this clone was seen a few times. It has no known antigen specificity. Per-base qualities were not stored, and no clone one base away is much larger. Preparation of the library involved the immunoSEQ multiplex PCR assay. For the multiplex PCR, a mixture combining 60 forward primers for TCR Vbeta segments and 13 reverse primers for TCR Jbeta segments was used. The CDR3 region of rearranged TCR beta genes was amplified from genomic DNA with a multiplex PCR assay. The amplified TCR beta libraries were sequenced on the Illumina HiSeq System as 87-base-pair reads. The authors' pipeline ran thus. Across the 600 to 700 repertoires, a later analysis counted approximately 83 million unique TCR beta chains, 8.5 million to 12 million of which were shared by at least two donors. To remove PCR and sequencing errors, raw reads were error-corrected and collapsed into unique sequences using a nearest-neighbor algorithm that merged closely related sequences. Alignment of CDR3 sequences to IMGT reference sequences was used to assign V, D and J gene segments. For a sequence to be retained, a match of at least six nucleotides was required to both a V gene segment and a J gene segment. Rearrangements were classified as productive when the CDR3 lacked stop codons and remained in frame with V and J, and all other rearrangements were classified as non-productive. Following IMGT convention, CDR3 was defined as the stretch from the second conserved V-encoded cysteine up to the conserved J-encoded phenylalanine. The earlier analysis of about 590 of the donors excluded sequences that lacked an unambiguous match to a single V gene segment. In an earlier analysis of several hundred of the donors, V segments were called functional above 56.7% productive rearrangements and were called segregating when the between-donor standard deviation exceeded 5%. To diagnose cytomegalovirus status from the catalog of TCR beta chain sequences, a statistical classification framework was built. In a later analysis, TCR nucleotide sequences were compared against IMGT/GENE-DB human TR gene sequences so that V and J genes could be assigned. A later analysis assigned CDR3 sequences and most-parsimonious VDJ recombination scenarios with the TCRdist pipeline. In a later analysis, each TCR beta chain was defined by its CDR3 amino acid sequence together with its V-gene family, and reads without a unique V-gene family were excluded. As a way to deal with suspected cross-contamination and a sequencing artifact, a later analysis dropped roughly 620 nucleotide sequences that were highly shared and had low generation probability. In a later analysis, a clonal expansion index for each public chain was calculated from normalized within-repertoire ranks of inferred template counts. A later analysis computed generation probabilities with a VDJ recombination model fitted to out-of-frame rearrangements, and checked the results against IGoR. In a later analysis, TCR-TCR, TCR-HLA and TCR-CMV co-occurrence was scored with hypergeometric tests, and a repertoire-size bias correction was applied to TCR pairs. To estimate false discovery rates, a later analysis permuted the HLA or CMV assignments 20 times. In a later analysis, co-occurring TCRs were grouped using DBSCAN, with TCRdist sequence similarity added in when clustering inside HLA-allele-positive subsets. Repertoires with fewer than 30,000 or more than 120,000 public chains were left out of co-occurrence clustering, as were about 5 repertoires with anomalous nucleotide sharing. The clones in this table, taken by TCRdb from immuneACCESS, are in-frame only. Not every clone is retained; where verified, under half of the shortfall comes from an unresolved V gene, and the cause of the rest is unknown. V, J and clone size derive from that table, while D and trimming were established from the DNA sequence. A total of about 140,000 clones appear in this sample, under 85% of them only once. Roughly 0.87% of the sample rests with the top ten.

The CDR3 spans 16 residues, from the cysteine through the phenylalanine. Kept here is only the CDR3 DNA, which spans 48 bases and is read in frame from base 1. Looking up the germline V gene yields CDR1 MNHEY and CDR2 SVGAGI. For this chain, trimming is 0 bases at the V end and 3 bases at the J end, and the number of junction bases without a gene match is 7. The cohort comprised 670 or so healthy bone marrow donors. Cohort members were all nominally healthy when sampled, although unrecorded immune exposures were likely present. The donor tested CMV seronegative, placing the donor among the 350 to 400 seronegative members of the cohort. A peripheral blood sample was provided by each donor, and peripheral blood mononuclear cells were used for TCR beta sequencing. The Qiagen DNeasy Blood Extraction Kit was used to extract genomic DNA from the blood cell samples.

What was sequenced was PBMCs. The TCR originated in a man between 18 and 29 years old in good health and CMV-seronegative. The V and J genes are TRBV6-5 and TRBJ1-2, and 7 junctional nucleotides match TRBD1. Here is the DNA: TGTGCCAGCAGTTACTCGAGGGGGACAGCGCACTATGGCTACACCTTC. Translated, it reads CASSYSRGTAHYGYTF.